This TCR beta chain was sequenced for a study of CXCR3-negative and CXCR3-positive naive CD8 T cells. Libraries were UMI-labeled 5' RACE TRB cDNA. With the 5' RACE reads reprocessed, TCRdb shows one record per CDR3 protein and no DNA. Found here are approximately 74,000 distinct CDR3 sequences; the top ten clones hold about 1.4%. Germline V gene lookup returns CDR1 MNHEY and CDR2 SMNVEV (reference sequence). The CDR3 has 15 amino acids. Sequencing was performed on naive CXCR3- CD8+ T cells from blood. This sample's subset: CD45RO-CCR7+CD27+CD95- naive CD8+ T cells lacking CXCR3 (TNR3-). This sequence joins TRBV27 and TRBJ2-7; the TRBD2 assignment by TCRdb is unverifiable without DNA. The receptor was isolated from a human donor in good health. Some clones in this sample may be carry-over from other donors' samples. The CDR3 here is CASSSALMDYYEQYF.